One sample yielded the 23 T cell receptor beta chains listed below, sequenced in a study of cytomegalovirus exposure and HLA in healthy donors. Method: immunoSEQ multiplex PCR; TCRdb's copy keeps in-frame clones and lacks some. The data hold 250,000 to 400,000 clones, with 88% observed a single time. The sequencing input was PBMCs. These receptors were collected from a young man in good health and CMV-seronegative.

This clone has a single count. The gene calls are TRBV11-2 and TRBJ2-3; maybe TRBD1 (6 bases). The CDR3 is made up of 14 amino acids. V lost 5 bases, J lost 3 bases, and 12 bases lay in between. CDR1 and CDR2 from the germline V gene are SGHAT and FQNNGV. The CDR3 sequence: CASSRQQGTDTQYF. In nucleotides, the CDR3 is TGTGCCAGCAGCCGCCAACAGGGAACAGATACGCAGTATTTT.

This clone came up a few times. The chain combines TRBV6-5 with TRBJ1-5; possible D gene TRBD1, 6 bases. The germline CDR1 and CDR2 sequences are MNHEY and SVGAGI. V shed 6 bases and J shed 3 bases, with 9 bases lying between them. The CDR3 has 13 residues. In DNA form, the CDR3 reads TGTGCCAGCAGAGGACAGTACAATCAGCCCCAGCATTTT. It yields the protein CASRGQYNQPQHF.

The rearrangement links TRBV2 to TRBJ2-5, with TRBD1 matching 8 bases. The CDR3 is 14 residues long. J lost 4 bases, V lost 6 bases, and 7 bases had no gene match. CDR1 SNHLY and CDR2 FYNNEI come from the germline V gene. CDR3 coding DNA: TGTGCCAGCAGGACAGGGGAAATCCCAGAGACCCAGTACTTC. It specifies CASRTGEIPETQYF.

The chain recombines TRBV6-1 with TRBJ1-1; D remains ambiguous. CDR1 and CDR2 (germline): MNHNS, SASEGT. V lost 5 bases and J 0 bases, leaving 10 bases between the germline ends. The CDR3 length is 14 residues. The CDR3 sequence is CASSPLSMNTEAFF. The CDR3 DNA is TGTGCCAGCAGTCCCCTATCGATGAACACTGAAGCTTTCTTT.

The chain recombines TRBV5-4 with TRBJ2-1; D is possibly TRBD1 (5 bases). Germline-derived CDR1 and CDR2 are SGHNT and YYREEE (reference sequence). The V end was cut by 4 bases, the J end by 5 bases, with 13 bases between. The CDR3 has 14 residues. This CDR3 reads CASSLSDRNNEQFF. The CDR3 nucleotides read TGTGCCAGCAGCCTTAGTGACAGAAACAATGAGCAGTTCTTC.

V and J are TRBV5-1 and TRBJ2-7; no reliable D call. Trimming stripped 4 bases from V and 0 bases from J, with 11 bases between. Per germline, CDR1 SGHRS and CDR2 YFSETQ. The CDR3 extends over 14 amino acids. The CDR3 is CASSPFESSYEQYF. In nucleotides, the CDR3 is TGCGCCAGCAGCCCCTTTGAGAGCTCCTACGAGCAGTACTTC.

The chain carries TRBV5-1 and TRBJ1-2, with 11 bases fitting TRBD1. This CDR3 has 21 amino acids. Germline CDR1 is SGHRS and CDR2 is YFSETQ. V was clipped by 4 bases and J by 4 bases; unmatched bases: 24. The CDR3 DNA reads TGCGCCAGCAGCGCAAGAAATTCCGGGACAGGGGGACGCTCTCTTTCCTATGGCTACACCTTC. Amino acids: CASSARNSGTGGRSLSYGYTF.

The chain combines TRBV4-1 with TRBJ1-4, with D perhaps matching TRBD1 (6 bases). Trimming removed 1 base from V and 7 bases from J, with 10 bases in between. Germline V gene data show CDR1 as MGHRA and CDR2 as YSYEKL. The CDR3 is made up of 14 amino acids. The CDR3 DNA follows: TGCGCCAGCAGCCAAGCCGGGGGGCTTGAAAAACTGTTTTTT. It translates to CASSQAGGLEKLFF.

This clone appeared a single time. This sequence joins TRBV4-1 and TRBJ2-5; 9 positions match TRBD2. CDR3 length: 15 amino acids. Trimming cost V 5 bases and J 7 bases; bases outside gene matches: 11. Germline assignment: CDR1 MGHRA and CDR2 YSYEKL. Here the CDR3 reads CASSYGGGEVGTQYF. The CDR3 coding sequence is TGCGCCAGCAGCTATGGCGGGGGGGAGGTGGGGACCCAGTACTTC.

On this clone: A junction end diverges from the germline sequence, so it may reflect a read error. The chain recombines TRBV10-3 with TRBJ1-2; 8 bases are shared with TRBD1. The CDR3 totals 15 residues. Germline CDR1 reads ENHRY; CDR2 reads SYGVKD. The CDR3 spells CASSYINGQGWSYTF. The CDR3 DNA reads TGTGCCAGCAGTTACATCAACGGACAGGGATGGAGCTACACCTTC.

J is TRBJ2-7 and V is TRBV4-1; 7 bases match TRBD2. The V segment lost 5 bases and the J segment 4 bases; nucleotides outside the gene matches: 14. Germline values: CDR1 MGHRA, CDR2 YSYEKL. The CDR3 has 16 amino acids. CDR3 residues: CASSETAGRSTYEQYF. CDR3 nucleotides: TGCGCCAGCAGCGAAACAGCGGGGAGATCGACTTACGAGCAGTACTTC.

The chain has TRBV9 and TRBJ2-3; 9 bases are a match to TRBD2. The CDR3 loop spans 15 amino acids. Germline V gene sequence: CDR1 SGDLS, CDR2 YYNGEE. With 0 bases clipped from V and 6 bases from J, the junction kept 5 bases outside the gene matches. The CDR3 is CASSVEIAGADTQYF. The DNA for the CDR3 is TGTGCCAGCAGCGTAGAAATAGCGGGGGCGGATACGCAGTATTTT.

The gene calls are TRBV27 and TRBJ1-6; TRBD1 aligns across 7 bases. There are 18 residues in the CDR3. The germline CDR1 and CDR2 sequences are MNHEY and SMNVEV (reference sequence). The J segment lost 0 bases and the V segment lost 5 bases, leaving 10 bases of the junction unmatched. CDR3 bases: TGTGCCAGCAGTCCCCTGCAGACAGGGCGCTCCTATAATTCACCCCTCCACTTT. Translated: CASSPLQTGRSYNSPLHF.

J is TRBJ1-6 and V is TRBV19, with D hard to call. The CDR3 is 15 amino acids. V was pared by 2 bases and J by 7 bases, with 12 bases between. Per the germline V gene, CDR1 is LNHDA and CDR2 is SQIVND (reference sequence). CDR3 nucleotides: TGTGCCAGTAGTATAAGTCACATTTCCAATTCACCCCTCCACTTT. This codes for CASSISHISNSPLHF.

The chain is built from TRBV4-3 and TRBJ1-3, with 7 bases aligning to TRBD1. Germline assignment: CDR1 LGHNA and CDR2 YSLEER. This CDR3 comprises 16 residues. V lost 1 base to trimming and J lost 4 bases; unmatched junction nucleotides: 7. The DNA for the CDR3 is TGCGCCAGCAGCCAAGGAAACAGGGGCGTGGGAAACACCATATATTTT. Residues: CASSQGNRGVGNTIYF.

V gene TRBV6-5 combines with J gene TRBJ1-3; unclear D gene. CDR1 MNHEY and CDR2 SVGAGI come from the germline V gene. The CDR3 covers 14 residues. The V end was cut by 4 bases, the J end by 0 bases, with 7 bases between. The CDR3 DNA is TGTGCCAGCAGTTCTGGCAGCTCTGGAAACACCATATATTTT. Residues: CASSSGSSGNTIYF.

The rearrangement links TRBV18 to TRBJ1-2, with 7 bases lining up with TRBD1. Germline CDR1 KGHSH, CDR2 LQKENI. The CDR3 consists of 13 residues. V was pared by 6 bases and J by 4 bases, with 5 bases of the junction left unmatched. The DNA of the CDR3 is TGTGCCAGCTCGGGGGACAGTACCTATGGCTACACCTTC. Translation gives CASSGDSTYGYTF.

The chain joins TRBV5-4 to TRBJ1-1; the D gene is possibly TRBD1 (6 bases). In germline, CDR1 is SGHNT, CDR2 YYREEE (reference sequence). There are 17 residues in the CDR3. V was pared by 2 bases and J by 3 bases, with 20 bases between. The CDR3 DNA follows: TGTGCCAGCAGCTTTGGCACAGGGAATAGGAAGCACACTGAAGCTTTCTTT. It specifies CASSFGTGNRKHTEAFF.

This chain's CDR3 is CASRPTGIGLSSYEQYF. The CDR3 coding sequence is TGTGCCAGCAGACCTACAGGGATAGGGTTGAGCTCCTACGAGCAGTACTTC. The chain uses TRBV5-6 and TRBJ2-7, with D possibly being TRBD1 (6 bases). Trimming cost V 5 bases and J 0 bases, with 21 bases left between them. The germline V gene encodes CDR1 SGHDT and CDR2 YYEEEE. The CDR3 totals 17 residues.

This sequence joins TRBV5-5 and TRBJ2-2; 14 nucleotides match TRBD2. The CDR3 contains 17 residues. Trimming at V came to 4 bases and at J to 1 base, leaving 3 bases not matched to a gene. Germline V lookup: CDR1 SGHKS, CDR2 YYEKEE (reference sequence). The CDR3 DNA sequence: TGTGCCAGCAGCCTAGGGACTAGCGGGGGGAACACCGGGGAGCTGTTTTTT. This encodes CASSLGTSGGNTGELFF.

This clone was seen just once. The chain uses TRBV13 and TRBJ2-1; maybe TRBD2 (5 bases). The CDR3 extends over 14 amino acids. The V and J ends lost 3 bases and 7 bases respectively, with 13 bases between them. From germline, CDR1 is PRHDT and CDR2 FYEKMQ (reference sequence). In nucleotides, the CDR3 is TGTGCCAGCAGCTTCGGGATGAGCTTGAATGAGCAGTTCTTC. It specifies CASSFGMSLNEQFF.

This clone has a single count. The CDR3 nucleotides are TGTGCCAGCAGCTGGACAGGGGTTGATGGCTACACCTTC. It codes for CASSWTGVDGYTF. The V gene is TRBV5-5, the J gene TRBJ1-2; TRBD1 matches at 9 bases. Germline assignment: CDR1 SGHKS and CDR2 YYEKEE (reference sequence). The CDR3 covers 13 residues. The trim removed 3 bases at V and 6 bases at J, leaving 3 bases unmatched.

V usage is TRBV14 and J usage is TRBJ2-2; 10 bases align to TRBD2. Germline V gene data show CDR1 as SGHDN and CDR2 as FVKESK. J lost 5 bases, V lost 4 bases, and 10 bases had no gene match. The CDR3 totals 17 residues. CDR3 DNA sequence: TGTGCCAGCAGCCTTCCTGGGGCTAGCGGGGGTACCGGGGAGCTGTTTTTT. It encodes CASSLPGASGGTGELFF.